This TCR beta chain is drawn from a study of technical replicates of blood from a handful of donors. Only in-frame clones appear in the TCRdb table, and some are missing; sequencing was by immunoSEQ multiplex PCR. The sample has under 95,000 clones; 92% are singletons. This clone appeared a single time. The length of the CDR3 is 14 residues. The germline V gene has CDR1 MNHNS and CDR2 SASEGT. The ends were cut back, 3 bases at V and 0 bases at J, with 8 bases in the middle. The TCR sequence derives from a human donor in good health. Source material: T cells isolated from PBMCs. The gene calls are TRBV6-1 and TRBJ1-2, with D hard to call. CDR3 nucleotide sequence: TGTGCCAGCAGTGATGCGCGGGCTAACTATGGCTACACCTTC. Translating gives CASSDARANYGYTF.